This T cell receptor beta chain was identified during a study of blood T cell repertoires in COVID-19. The CDR3 is made up of 14 amino acids. Germline-derived CDR1 and CDR2 are SGHRS and YFSETQ. Trimming removed 2 bases at V and 9 bases at J, with 12 bases between. Some clones are missing from TCRdb's copy, which holds only in-frame ones; the method was immunoSEQ multiplex PCR. The sample lists some 300,000 clones, roughly 86% seen once, with 0.75% to 1% in the top ten. Participants were aged roughly 18 to 89 years from around 24 US areas. Membership in each cohort depended on participant-reported clinical history. This clone came up once.

V usage is TRBV5-1 and J usage is TRBJ1-6, with D perhaps matching TRBD1 (5 bases). Specimen: PBMCs or T cells enriched from blood (not recorded which). The TCR sequence derives from a woman aged 30 to 39 who had recovered from COVID-19. The DNA for the CDR3 is TGCGCCAGCAGCTTAGTGGGGGGGGTTTCACCCCTCCACTTT. Translation gives CASSLVGGVSPLHF.